This T cell receptor beta chain was documented in a study of OX40 agonist ivuxolimab in advanced cancers. Samples were taken at baseline and on day 1 of cycles 4 and 7. Note on this clone: The conserved phenylalanine or tryptophan is not found at the CDR3 terminus, so this likely reflects a read error.

The CDR3 length is 13 residues. The ends were cut back, 2 bases at V and 1 base at J, with 3 bases in the middle. Germline CDR1 and CDR2: LNHDA and SQIVND (reference sequence). TCRdb's table, derived via immunoSEQ multiplex PCR, lists solely in-frame clones and lacks some. The repertoire includes under 85,000 clones, 84% of them detected once, and 7.5% to 9% sits in the top ten. This clonotype originated in an adult with an advanced solid tumor such as melanoma, head and neck, liver or kidney cancer. The chain employs TRBV19 and TRBJ1-5; the D is unclear. The starting material was CD4+ or CD8+ T cells sorted from blood, obtained in a trial of the OX40 agonist ivuxolimab. The CDR3 spells CASSIQSNQPQHL. CDR3 bases: TGTGCCAGTAGTATACAGAGCAATCAGCCCCAGCATCTT.